The TCR beta chain described here comes from a study of blood T cells in healthy people across ages. General study findings and limits: While age rose, TCR beta diversity per million T cells dropped in a roughly linear way.

The sample providers were healthy Caucasian people from Russia, aged roughly 6 to 90. Every donor provided around 10 milliliters of peripheral blood. Concerning this clonotype itself: Its target is unknown.

Primers used in a second PCR of about 7 to 12 cycles were a sample-barcoded 5' primer and a J-beta primer mix. TCRdb ran MiXCR on the 5' RACE reads and lists one entry per CDR3 protein. Of 1.8 million or so distinct CDR3 sequences in the sample, 39% were seen once. This CDR3 is built from 13 residues. Germline V CDR1 and CDR2: LNHDA, SQIVND (reference sequence). The germline V and J ends were trimmed by 7 bases and 1 base, with 10 bases remaining between them. This TCR derives from a human donor in good health. Source material: blood. The chain is built from TRBV19 and TRBJ1-2, with D uncertain. CDR3: CASTSDSNYGYTF. The CDR3 DNA reads as TGTGCCAGTACCTCAGATAGTAACTATGGCTACACCTTC.